This is a list of T cell receptor beta chains from one sample in a study of T cells in Graves' hyperthyroidism and ophthalmopathy. TCRdb re-derived calls from the multiplex PCR reads in MiXCR, one entry per CDR3 protein. The sample consists of hundreds of thousands of distinct CDR3 sequences, under 20% of them appearing once. The sequencing input was blood. These receptors were collected from a woman in her late teens or twenties with Graves' ophthalmopathy. The CDR3 runs from the conserved cysteine through the conserved F or W. D genes are given only for firm matches. Only part of the rows carry a size: once, few, many, or a class if the clone is expanded.

.,many,TRBJ1-6,TRBV9,CASSVGGRNSPLHF,TGTGCCAGCAGCGTAGGGGGCCGCAATTCACCCCTCCACTTT
.,few,TRBJ1-1,TRBV5-6,CASSFGPGLAEAFF,TGTGCCAGCAGCTTTGGTCCGGGGTTGGCTGAAGCTTTCTTT
.,few,TRBJ1-5,TRBV19,CASSIVAGNQPQHF,TGTGCCAGTAGTATCGTGGCAGGCAATCAGCCCCAGCATTTT
.,few,TRBJ2-5,TRBV19,CASSKQGGSGETQYF,TGTGCCAGTAGTAAACAGGGAGGTAGCGGGGAGACCCAGTACTTC
.,many,TRBJ1-1,TRBV6-5,CASSYRGSTEAFF,TGTGCCAGCAGTTACAGGGGATCCACTGAAGCTTTCTTT
TRBD2,few,TRBJ2-1,TRBV9,CASSDAAGTRLNEQFF,TGTGCCAGCAGCGACGCCGCCGGGACTAGACTTAATGAGCAGTTCTTC
.,many,TRBJ1-5,TRBV12-3/TRBV12-4,CASSLNWEGTNQPQHF,TGTGCCAGCAGTTTAAATTGGGAGGGAACCAATCAGCCCCAGCATTTT
.,many,TRBJ2-7,TRBV7-3,CASSSNSFKRDEQYF,TGTGCCAGCAGCTCCAACAGCTTCAAAAGGGACGAGCAGTACTTC
TRBD1,.,TRBJ2-5,TRBV25-1,CASSGTGETQYF,TGTGCCAGCAGTGGGACAGGAGAGACCCAGTACTTC
.,many,TRBJ2-7,TRBV7-9,CASSLVDTRDSYEQYF,TGTGCCAGCAGCTTAGTGGACACCCGCGATTCCTACGAGCAGTACTTC
TRBD2,many,TRBJ2-1,TRBV28,CASSSRTSGGIAGNEQFF,TGTGCCAGCAGTTCCCGGACTAGCGGGGGGATAGCAGGGAATGAGCAGTTCTTC
.,.,TRBJ2-2,TRBV10-3,CAISGQANTGELFF,TGTGCCATCAGTGGACAGGCGAACACCGGGGAGCTGTTTTTT
TRBD1,many,TRBJ2-1,TRBV2,CASSEPGTGSSYNEQFF,TGTGCCAGCAGTGAACCAGGGACAGGGAGTAGTTACAATGAGCAGTTCTTC
TRBD2,many,TRBJ2-3,TRBV20-1,CSARAAGGTDTQYF,TGCAGTGCTAGAGCAGCGGGGGGCACAGATACGCAGTATTTT
.,.,TRBJ2-1,TRBV5-5,CASSRTVDEQFF,TGTGCCAGCAGCCGGACGGTGGATGAGCAGTTCTTC
TRBD1,few,TRBJ1-2,TRBV9,CASSVEGAGYGYTF,TGTGCCAGCAGCGTAGAGGGGGCGGGCTATGGCTACACCTTC
.,.,TRBJ2-6,TRBV6-5,CATGQTGANVLTF,TGTGCCACAGGACAGACTGGGGCCAACGTCCTGACTTTC
.,few,TRBJ2-3,TRBV6-1,CASSEAVSTDTQYF,TGTGCCAGCAGTGAAGCTGTCAGCACAGATACGCAGTATTTT
.,many,TRBJ1-1,TRBV2,CASRAQINTEAFF,TGTGCCAGCAGGGCCCAGATAAACACTGAAGCTTTCTTT
.,many,TRBJ2-3,TRBV28,CASSLAGVGTDTQYF,TGTGCCAGCAGTTTAGCAGGGGTTGGTACAGATACGCAGTATTTT
.,many,TRBJ1-1,TRBV30,CAWIAYKTAFF,TGTGCCTGGATCGCGTACAAGACGGCTTTCTTT
.,many,TRBJ2-3,TRBV12-3/TRBV12-4,CASSLLVGADTQYF,TGTGCCAGCAGTTTATTGGTCGGTGCAGATACGCAGTATTTT
.,.,TRBJ2-1,TRBV7-7,CASSSRLGNEQFF,TGTGCTAGCAGCTCGAGACTGGGAAATGAGCAGTTCTTC
TRBD1,.,TRBJ2-6,TRBV29-1,CSVIGAQGAVAGANVLTF,TGCAGCGTTATTGGGGCACAGGGGGCAGTGGCCGGGGCCAACGTCCTGACTTTC
.,many,TRBJ2-1,TRBV9,CASSVGPNYNEQFF,TGTGCCAGCAGCGTCGGACCAAACTACAATGAGCAGTTCTTC
TRBD1,.,TRBJ1-2,TRBV5-5,CASSNETGGLDGYTF,TGTGCCAGCAGCAATGAGACAGGGGGCCTCGATGGCTACACCTTC
.,.,TRBJ2-5,TRBV12-3/TRBV12-4,CASSLLGQPETQYF,TGTGCCAGCAGTTTATTAGGCCAACCAGAGACCCAGTACTTC
.,.,TRBJ1-2,TRBV14,CASSQGPAGYTF,TGTGCCAGCAGCCAAGGTCCCGCTGGCTACACCTTC
.,many,TRBJ1-1,TRBV19,CASKRGLGNTEAFF,TGTGCCAGTAAAAGGGGACTCGGGAACACTGAAGCTTTCTTT
.,many,TRBJ1-1,TRBV5-5,CASSLRGASTEAFF,TGTGCCAGCAGCTTGCGGGGGGCATCCACTGAAGCTTTCTTT
TRBD2,few,TRBJ2-7,TRBV5-1,CASSSPLAGGPGYEQYF,TGCGCCAGCAGCTCGCCACTAGCGGGGGGGCCGGGATACGAGCAGTACTTC
.,many,TRBJ2-1,TRBV6-1,CASRSRRVMMLDEQFF,TGTGCCAGCAGATCCCGGCGGGTAATGATGTTGGATGAGCAGTTCTTC
.,.,TRBJ1-1,TRBV6-1,CASSEMSRTEAFF,TGTGCCAGCAGTGAAATGTCCCGCACTGAAGCTTTCTTT
.,.,TRBJ2-7,TRBV12-3/TRBV12-4,CASSSGAGSFYEQYF,TGTGCCAGCAGTTCTGGGGCAGGCTCTTTCTACGAGCAGTACTTC
.,.,TRBJ1-5,TRBV27,CASSLSKNQPQHF,TGTGCCAGCAGTTTATCGAAGAATCAGCCCCAGCATTTT
TRBD1,few,TRBJ2-1,TRBV5-8,CASSLGGQTYNEQFF,TGTGCCAGCAGCTTGGGGGGACAGACATACAATGAGCAGTTCTTC
.,many,TRBJ2-3,TRBV20-1,CSAPLNSTDTQYF,TGCAGTGCTCCCCTTAATAGCACAGATACGCAGTATTTT
TRBD2,.,TRBJ2-3,TRBV15,CATSDTGLAGTDTQYF,TGTGCCACCAGCGATACCGGACTAGCGGGCACAGATACGCAGTATTTT
TRBD2,many,TRBJ2-5,TRBV7-2,CASSLLQAGGRETQYF,TGTGCCAGCAGCCTCCTCCAGGCGGGAGGCCGTGAGACCCAGTACTTC
.,many,TRBJ1-2,TRBV7-2,CASSPPGAYGYTF,TGTGCCAGCTCACCACCGGGAGCCTATGGCTACACCTTC
.,.,TRBJ2-7,TRBV30,CAWSRGNEQYF,TGTGCCTGGAGTCGAGGTAACGAGCAGTACTTC
.,many,TRBJ2-7,TRBV20-1,CSARSTAGREQYF,TGCAGTGCTAGGAGCACCGCGGGGAGGGAGCAGTACTTC
TRBD1,.,TRBJ1-6,TRBV19,CASSIPGTGGSPLHF,TGTGCCAGTAGTATCCCCGGGACAGGGGGCTCACCCCTCCACTTT
.,few,TRBJ2-1,TRBV4-1,CASSQVGGDYNEQFF,TGCGCCAGCAGCCAAGTAGGGGGTGACTACAATGAGCAGTTCTTC
.,.,TRBJ2-2,TRBV5-4,CASRPVGGELFF,TGTGCCAGCAGACCCGTAGGGGGGGAGCTGTTTTTT
TRBD2,few,TRBJ2-3,TRBV29-1,CSERGQSTDTQYF,TGCAGCGAGCGGGGCCAGAGCACAGATACGCAGTATTTT
TRBD2,.,TRBJ2-1,TRBV9,CASSVGTSGRAYNEQFF,TGTGCCAGCAGCGTAGGGACTAGCGGGAGGGCCTACAATGAGCAGTTCTTC
.,few,TRBJ2-5,TRBV11-2,CASSFGGTETQYF,TGTGCCAGCAGCTTTGGGGGCACGGAGACCCAGTACTTC
.,.,TRBJ1-5,TRBV20-1,CSARWGGNQPQHF,TGCAGTGCTAGATGGGGAGGAAATCAGCCCCAGCATTTT
.,many,TRBJ2-1,TRBV13,CASSLVQSSYNEQFF,TGTGCCAGCAGCTTAGTTCAGTCTTCCTACAATGAGCAGTTCTTC
TRBD2,many,TRBJ2-3,TRBV9,CASSVVIAGGADTQYF,TGTGCCAGCAGCGTAGTTATAGCGGGAGGTGCAGATACGCAGTATTTT
TRBD2,many,TRBJ2-3,TRBV7-8,CASSSGGAIYGDTQYF,TGTGCCAGCAGCAGCGGGGGGGCTATATATGGCGATACGCAGTATTTT
TRBD1,.,TRBJ2-5,TRBV28,CASSSWTGDQETQYF,TGTGCCAGCAGTTCCTGGACAGGGGATCAAGAGACCCAGTACTTC
.,.,TRBJ2-3,TRBV6-2/TRBV6-3,CASRGEADTQYF,TGTGCCAGCAGAGGAGAGGCAGATACGCAGTATTTT
TRBD1,few,TRBJ2-7,TRBV5-4,CASSRAGTGGEQYF,TGTGCCAGCAGCCGAGCCGGGACAGGGGGCGAGCAGTACTTC
.,many,TRBJ1-5,TRBV28,CASTGGGGYNQPQHF,TGTGCCAGTACCGGAGGAGGGGGGTACAATCAGCCCCAGCATTTT
.,few,TRBJ2-7,TRBV28,CASSLPPWGENSYEQYF,TGTGCCAGCAGTTTACCCCCTTGGGGGGAGAACTCCTACGAGCAGTACTTC